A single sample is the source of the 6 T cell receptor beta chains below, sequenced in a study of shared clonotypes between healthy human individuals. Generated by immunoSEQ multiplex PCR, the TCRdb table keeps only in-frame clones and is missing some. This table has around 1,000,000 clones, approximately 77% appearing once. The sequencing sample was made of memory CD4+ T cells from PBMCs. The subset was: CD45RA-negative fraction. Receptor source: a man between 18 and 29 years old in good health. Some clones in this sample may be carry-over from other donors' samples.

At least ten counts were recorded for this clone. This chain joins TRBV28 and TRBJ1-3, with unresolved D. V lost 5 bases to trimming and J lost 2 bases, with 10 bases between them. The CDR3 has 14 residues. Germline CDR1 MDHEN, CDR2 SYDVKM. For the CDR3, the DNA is TGTGCCAGCAGTAGAAGGGAAGCTGGAAACACCATATATTTT. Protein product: CASSRREAGNTIYF.

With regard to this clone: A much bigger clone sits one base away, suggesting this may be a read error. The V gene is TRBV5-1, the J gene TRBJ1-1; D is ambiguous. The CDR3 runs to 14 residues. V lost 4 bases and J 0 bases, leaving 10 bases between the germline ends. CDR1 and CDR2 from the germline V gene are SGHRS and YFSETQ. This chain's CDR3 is CASSVDGMNTEAFF. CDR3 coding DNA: TGCGCCAGCAGCGTGGACGGAATGAACACTGAAGCTTTCTTT.

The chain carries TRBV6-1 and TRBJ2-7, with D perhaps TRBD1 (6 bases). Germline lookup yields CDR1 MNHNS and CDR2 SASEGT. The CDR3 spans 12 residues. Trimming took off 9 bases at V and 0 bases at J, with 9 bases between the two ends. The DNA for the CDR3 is TGTGCCAGTACAGGGAGCTCCTACGAGCAGTACTTC. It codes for CASTGSSYEQYF.

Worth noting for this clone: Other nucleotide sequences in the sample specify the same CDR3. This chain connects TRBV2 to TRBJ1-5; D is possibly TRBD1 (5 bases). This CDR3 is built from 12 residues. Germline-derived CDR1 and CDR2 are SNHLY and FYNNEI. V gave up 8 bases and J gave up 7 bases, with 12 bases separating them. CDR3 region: CASGGGGQPQHF. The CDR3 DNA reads TGTGCCAGCGGGGGGGGAGGGCAGCCCCAGCATTTT.

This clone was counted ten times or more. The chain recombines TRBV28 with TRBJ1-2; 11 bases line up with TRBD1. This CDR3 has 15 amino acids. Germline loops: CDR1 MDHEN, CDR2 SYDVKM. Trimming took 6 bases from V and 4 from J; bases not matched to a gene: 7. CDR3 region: CASRLPGQGGYGYTF. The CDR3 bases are TGTGCCAGCAGGTTACCGGGACAGGGGGGCTATGGCTACACCTTC.

CDR3 residues: CASSFRVNYGYTF. DNA for the CDR3: TGTGCCAGCAGTTTCAGGGTTAACTATGGCTACACCTTC. The chain joins TRBV28 to TRBJ1-2; D may be TRBD1 (5 bases). The V and J ends lost 3 bases and 1 base respectively, with 6 bases between them. CDR3 length: 13 residues. The germline V gene encodes CDR1 MDHEN and CDR2 SYDVKM.